This entry is about one TCR beta chain. It has no known antigen specificity. Possible read error: a much larger clone is one base away. The data originate from a study of tumor-infiltrating lymphocytes in primary liver carcinoma (dated by TCRdb to between 2016 and 2019). Background for the entire study: Hepatocellular carcinoma (four) or combined HCC and intrahepatic cholangiocarcinoma (one) was present in the five patients, who were three men and two women aged 30 to 69 years. The five patients had tumors staged T1-T3 N0M0, with maximum diameters ranging from roughly 4 to 10 cm. Each sample produced roughly 3.65 to 8 million productive TCRbeta reads, and read depth showed no significant difference between tissue types. The study combined TCRbeta repertoire sequencing, expression microarrays and whole-exome sequencing across five regions of each liver tumor, with adjacent normal tissue and blood. A total of 35 or so specimens from 5 patients underwent TCRbeta repertoire sequencing, comprising around 25 tumor regions, 5 adjacent noncancerous liver tissues and 5 peripheral blood samples. To link TCRbeta repertoire diversity with the local molecular phenotype, the roughly 27 tumor region samples were profiled using Agilent mRNA microarrays. High reproducibility was observed for the technical replicate repertoires, with mean shared-clone rates about 0.89 and correlation coefficients above 0.95. What the study reported, not specific to this receptor: Because only the TCR beta chain was sequenced and unpaired alpha chains were not captured, true repertoire diversity is likely underestimated. Only about 8-24% of top clones were present in all five regions of a tumor, suggesting spatial heterogeneity of tumor-infiltrating T cells. Bulk unsorted samples precluded comparing CD4+ and CD8+ T cell repertoires. Repertoire overlap was found to be higher between tumor regions (mean roughly 36%) than between tumor-adjacent (roughly 17%) or tumor-blood (around 15%) pairs, consistent with antigen-driven expansion. With just a few patients in the study, the authors point out that the findings should be validated in a larger study. The top 250 clones made up a significantly larger repertoire fraction in tumors than in blood (p = 0.039).

Without any cell sorting, total RNA and DNA were co-extracted from around 18-30 mg of bulk tissue using the AllPrep DNA/RNA mini kit. Between November 2015 and early 2016, a few patients in China with histopathologically diagnosed primary liver carcinoma had surgical resection. At the time of sampling, the patients were treatment-naive and had chronic HBV infection. Five spatially separated regions were sampled from each tumor: the superior, inferior, left-lateral and right-lateral poles, plus the tumor centre. More than 90% viable tumor cells were found by histology in every tumor sample. Pieces of fresh tumor and adjacent tissue were cut in half, with one half kept in RNAlater at -80 degrees C and the other half sent for histology. A constant-region primer and ProtoScript II reverse transcriptase were used to reverse-transcribe TCRbeta-specific cDNA from around 530 ng total RNA. TCRbeta libraries were built with three nested multiplex PCR rounds, a slightly modified ARM-PCR procedure. Multiplex TRBV1-TRBV30 forward primers and a Cbeta reverse primer were used in the first two PCR rounds, each of which was run for around 10 cycles. Sample barcodes and Illumina adapters were added in a final 25-cycle PCR with Deep VentR polymerase. Before sequencing, amplicons of 200-500 bp were purified from gel using a QIAquick gel extraction kit. TCRbeta amplicons were sequenced on an Illumina HiSeq 2500 with 250-bp paired-end reads. In the authors' own workflow: Trimmomatic v0.33 was used to quality-trim the reads, and FLASH v1.2.11 was used to merge paired reads so that full CDR3 sequences could be recovered. MiGEC v1.2.1b assigned V, D and J germline segments to the rearranged TCRbeta sequences. Clonotype statistics, along with Shannon-Wiener diversity indices, were calculated using VDJtools v1.0.0. To cut down on sampling bias, every analysis after diversity analysis relied on just the 250 most abundant clonotypes from each sample. TCRdb reran the public reads through fastp at Q25 and MiXCR, keeping productive beta chains. Records with the same CDR3 protein are collapsed into one entry carrying the most frequent genes and DNA. The V and J calls shown here were made by TCRdb, not taken from the authors' results. The sample table shows 100,000 or so distinct CDR3 sequences, and roughly 69% are seen once. 9.5% to 10% of the sample belongs to the ten largest clones.

CDR1 and CDR2, looked up from the germline V gene (reference sequence), are MNHNY and SVGAGI. Deletion took 2 bases off V and 4 bases off J, with a span of 8 bases between the germline ends. The CDR3 contains 13 residues, cysteine and phenylalanine counted. Only CDR3 DNA is held: 39 bases, read in frame from base 1. Sequenced input: liver tumor tissue from sampling region 5. This sample's cell subset or site label indicates: tumor region T5, tumor centre. The rearranged chain carries TRBV6-6 and TRBJ1-1; the D gene is perhaps TRBD1, on 6 matching bases. The origin of this receptor is an older woman with primary liver carcinoma and hepatitis B virus infection. The sequence in DNA is TGTGCCAGCAGTTACGAGGGGGGCACTGAAGCTTTCTTT. This encodes CASSYEGGTEAFF.